The sample holds many counts of the clone carrying this TCR beta chain. These data belong to a study of spatial heterogeneity in lung cancer. Study at large: A total of approximately 69 untreated early-stage non-small cell lung cancer patients served as donors.

The CDR3 spans 12 residues. Trimming cost V 7 bases and J 5 bases, with 11 bases left between them. Germline CDR1 MDHEN, CDR2 SYDVKM. Indicated time point: blood at routine non-recurrence follow-up after resection. Whole RNA was taken from tumor, nontumor lung or frozen PBMC; it was then sequenced unsorted. TCRdb called the 5' RACE reads again in MiXCR, with one record for every CDR3 protein. The sample has about 47,000 distinct CDR3 sequences; 7.4% are singletons. The receptor's source is a female donor with early-stage non-small cell lung cancer. This material consisted of PBMCs, taken at follow-up. This sequence joins TRBV28 and TRBJ1-2; no clear D. In nucleotides, the CDR3 is TGTGCCAGCACACAAAGAGCATATGGCTACACCTTC. This gives the protein CASTQRAYGYTF.